This T cell receptor (beta chain) was retrieved from a study of blood T cell repertoires in COVID-19. Turning to the study itself: Italy, Spain and the United States were the sources of the convalescent and acute COVID-19 samples. From T cells, B-cell-depleted T cells, or PBMCs came the material, which was cDNA or gDNA.

Germline loops: CDR1 LGHDT, CDR2 YNNKEL (reference sequence). CDR3 size: 17 residues. J was trimmed by 7 bases and V by 4 bases; bases with no gene match: 11. In the study's own analysis: Amplification of reference gene primers was used by the study to estimate nucleated cell counts. Libraries were prepared by immunoSEQ multiplex PCR; TCRdb keeps only in-frame clonotypes and omits some of them. Clone size and the V and J calls come from that table; the DNA yielded D and trimming. The sample holds about 180,000 clones; roughly 84% are singletons and the top ten take roughly an eighth. Material: peripheral blood. This TCR derives from a man younger than 30 with active or convalescent COVID-19. This chain joins TRBV3-1 (or the pseudogene TRBV3-2) and TRBJ1-4, with 11 bases that match TRBD1. The CDR3 DNA is TGTGCCAGCAGCCTAGGTAGGACAGGGGGCAGAGGTGAAAAACTGTTTTTT. Its protein product is CASSLGRTGGRGEKLFF.